These 21 T cell receptor beta chains originate from one sample sequenced in a study of OX40 agonist ivuxolimab in advanced cancers. TCRdb's table, derived via immunoSEQ multiplex PCR, lists solely in-frame clones and lacks some. Of about 79,000 clones listed, 80% to 90% are singletons. The starting material was CD4+ or CD8+ T cells sorted from blood, obtained in a trial of the OX40 agonist ivuxolimab. Receptors were obtained from an adult with an advanced solid tumor such as melanoma, head and neck, liver or kidney cancer.

The chain links TRBV19 to TRBJ2-3; D might be TRBD1 (7 bases). Germline V CDR1 and CDR2: LNHDA, SQIVND (reference sequence). V lost 9 bases and J 6 bases, leaving 19 bases between the germline ends. The CDR3 is 14 residues long. Here the CDR3 DNA reads TGTGCCAGCAGAGGGGCAGGGGGGTTGGATACGCAGTATTTT. Protein product: CASRGAGGLDTQYF.

This chain connects TRBV5-4 to TRBJ2-1; 7 nucleotides line up with TRBD2. V trimming: 4 bases; J trimming: 4 bases; junction bases outside the gene matches: 8. This CDR3 spans 15 amino acids. Germline lookup yields CDR1 SGHNT and CDR2 YYREEE (reference sequence). CDR3 DNA sequence: TGTGCCAGCAGCCCAGACAGCGGGGATTACAATGAGCAGTTCTTC. Encoded protein: CASSPDSGDYNEQFF.

The rearrangement uses TRBV1 and TRBJ2-5; the D call in the table, TRBD2, was not verified against the DNA. TRBV1 has pseudogene status. The CDR3 spans 16 residues. For the CDR3, the DNA is TGCACCAGCAGCCCGAACTTCCTGGGGGGGCTGGAGACCCAGTACTTC. Its protein is CTSSPNFLGGLETQYF.

This chain connects TRBV19 to TRBJ2-3, with D tentatively TRBD1 (6 bases). The length of the CDR3 is 14 residues. Per the germline V gene, CDR1 is LNHDA and CDR2 is SQIVND (reference sequence). Deletions cut 1 base from V and 10 bases from J, with 15 bases between. Written as DNA, the CDR3 is TGTGCCAGTAGTATAGGCCTCCAGGGGTATGCGCAGTATTTT. It encodes CASSIGLQGYAQYF. The whole variable domain, filled in from reference TRBV19 and TRBJ2-3, reads DGGITQSPKYLFRKEGQNVTLSCEQNLNHDAMYWYRQDPGQGLRLIYYSQIVNDFQKGDIAEGYSVSREKKESFPLTVTSAQKNPTAFYLCASSIGLQGYAQYFGPGTRLTVL.

This clone was counted a single time. The CDR3 spells CASSLVKGDTGELFF. CDR3 in DNA: TGTGCCAGCAGCTTAGTTAAGGGGGACACCGGGGAGCTGTTTTTT. The chain uses TRBV7-3 and TRBJ2-2, with D perhaps TRBD1 (6 bases). The CDR3 is 15 residues long. The germline CDR1 and CDR2 sequences are SGHTA and FQGTGA. V was cut by 2 bases and J by 3 bases, with 10 bases left in between.

V gene TRBV7-3 combines with J gene TRBJ2-5; the match to TRBD1 covers 9 bases. Germline V CDR1 and CDR2: SGHTA, FQGTGA. V lost 5 bases, J lost 5 bases, and 9 bases stayed unmatched. The CDR3 sequence is 15 residues long. The CDR3 region is CASSPGGTGTETQYF. CDR3 bases: TGTGCCAGCAGCCCCGGGGGGACAGGGACGGAGACCCAGTACTTC.

The V gene is TRBV7-6, the J gene TRBJ2-5; no clear D gene. The closer fit of TRBJ2-7 to the DNA end suggests the J call may be wrong. Looked up from germline, CDR1 is SGHVS and CDR2 is FNYEAQ. The CDR3 spans 12 residues. CDR3 sequence reads: CASSSFSYEQYF. The CDR3 nucleotides read TGTGCCAGCAGCTCTTTCTCCTACGAGCAGTACTTC.

This chain connects TRBV15 to TRBJ2-2; D is ambiguous. V was trimmed by 5 bases and J by 6 bases, leaving 19 bases between them. The CDR3 is made up of 16 amino acids. In germline, CDR1 is LNHNV, CDR2 YYDKDF (reference sequence). The CDR3 spells CATSARLTNAAGELFF. The DNA for the CDR3 is TGTGCCACCAGCGCCCGTCTAACGAACGCGGCCGGGGAGCTGTTTTTT.

In DNA form, the CDR3 reads TGCGCCAGCGGGGCGGGCGGGAGTGGAGAAGAGACCCAGTACTTC. Its translation: CASGAGGSGEETQYF. The chain has TRBV5-1 and TRBJ2-5; 7 positions match TRBD2. The CDR3 is 15 residues long. Germline V lookup: CDR1 SGHRS, CDR2 YFSETQ. V was pared by 7 bases and J by 3 bases, with 12 bases of the junction left unmatched. Full variable domain (rest looked up from reference TRBV5-1 and TRBJ2-5): KAGVTQTPRYLIKTRGQQVTLSCSPISGHRSVSWYQQTPGQGLQFLFEYFSETQRNKGNFPGRFSGRQFSNSRSEMNVSTLELGDSALYLCASGAGGSGEETQYFGPGTRLLVL.

V is TRBV4-1 and J is TRBJ1-4, with 8 bases that match TRBD1. The trim removed 1 base at V and 8 bases at J, leaving 9 bases unmatched. This CDR3 is 16 amino acids long. Per germline, CDR1 MGHRA and CDR2 YSYEKL. The CDR3 protein is CASSQGVTGVFEKLFF. The CDR3 DNA sequence: TGCGCCAGCAGCCAAGGGGTGACAGGGGTGTTCGAAAAACTGTTTTTT.

This clone came up a few times. This sequence joins TRBV19 and TRBJ2-2, with D hard to call. This CDR3 region has 15 residues. Germline V gene sequence: CDR1 LNHDA, CDR2 SQIVND (reference sequence). V lost 4 bases and J lost 4, with 13 bases in between. CDR3 amino acids: CASSKSTPSTGELFF. In DNA, the CDR3 is TGTGCCAGTAGTAAGAGCACCCCGTCCACCGGGGAGCTGTTTTTT.

The chain is built from TRBV7-2 and TRBJ1-5; no firm D call. The CDR3 length is 16 residues. With 2 bases removed from V and 5 bases from J, the gap between germline ends came to 16 bases. Germline CDR1 is SGHTA and CDR2 is FQGNSA. For the CDR3, the DNA is TGTGCCAGCAGCTTACTATCAGGACGGGTGGATCAGCCCCAGCATTTT. Encoded protein: CASSLLSGRVDQPQHF. Using reference TRBV7-2 and TRBJ1-5 for the parts outside the CDR3, the full variable domain is GAGVSQSPSNKVTEKGKDVELRCDPISGHTALYWYRQSLGQGLEFLIYFQGNSAPDKSGLPSDRFSAERTGGSVSTLTIQRTQQEDSAVYLCASSLLSGRVDQPQHFGDGTRLSIL.

The chain recombines TRBV7-2 with TRBJ1-2; 7 nucleotides align to TRBD1. This CDR3 spans 14 amino acids. Germline CDR1 reads SGHTA; CDR2 reads FQGNSA. The V and J ends lost 3 bases and 7 bases, in that order; junction bases with no gene match: 8. This chain's CDR3 is CASSFPGQVSGYTF. The DNA for the CDR3 is TGTGCCAGCAGCTTCCCCGGACAGGTTTCTGGCTACACCTTC.

The chain carries TRBV6-5 and TRBJ1-5; the D gene is possibly TRBD1 (5 bases). Trimming took off 8 bases at V and 10 bases at J, with 15 bases between the two ends. The germline V gene has CDR1 MNHEY and CDR2 SVGAGI. The CDR3 length is 12 residues. This CDR3 reads CASDEGVEPQHF. As DNA, the CDR3 is TGTGCCAGCGATGAAGGGGTCGAACCCCAGCATTTT.

This chain uses TRBV21-1 with TRBJ1-2; TRBD1 is the table's D call and was not checked against the DNA. TRBV21-1 has pseudogene status. The CDR3 runs 17 residues. The CDR3 here is CASSKGDIDSSIYGYTF. The DNA of the CDR3 is TGTGCCAGCAGCAAAGGGGACATCGACAGTTCAATTTATGGCTACACCTTC.

The V gene is TRBV7-6, the J gene TRBJ2-5; a weak D match, TRBD2 (6 bases). V shed 2 bases and J shed 4 bases, with 11 bases lying between them. The CDR3 is 14 amino acids. Germline CDR1 reads SGHVS; CDR2 reads FNYEAQ. The CDR3 here is CASSLMLGGETQYF. CDR3 in DNA: TGTGCCAGCAGCTTAATGCTCGGGGGAGAGACCCAGTACTTC.

This clone occurred once. The chain recombines TRBV4-2 with TRBJ2-7, with 7 nucleotides matching TRBD1. The V gene's germline CDR1 is LGHNA and CDR2 YNFKEQ. This CDR3 spans 14 amino acids. Trimming at V came to 1 base and at J to 1 base, leaving 1 base not matched to a gene. The CDR3 DNA is TGTGCCAGCAGCCAAGGGGGACAGTCCTACGAGCAGTACTTC. Encoded protein: CASSQGGQSYEQYF.

The chain is built from TRBV5-1 and TRBJ1-3, with a possible D match to TRBD1 (6 bases). The CDR3 covers 17 residues. V was clipped by 0 bases and J by 0 bases, with 13 bases between them. Germline CDR1 and CDR2: SGHRS and YFSETQ. The CDR3 loop is CASSLVSGALSGNTIYF. CDR3 coding DNA: TGCGCCAGCAGCTTGGTGTCAGGGGCCCTCTCTGGAAACACCATATATTTT. The full variable domain, rest sourced from reference TRBV5-1 and TRBJ1-3, is KAGVTQTPRYLIKTRGQQVTLSCSPISGHRSVSWYQQTPGQGLQFLFEYFSETQRNKGNFPGRFSGRQFSNSRSEMNVSTLELGDSALYLCASSLVSGALSGNTIYFGEGSWLTVV.

The chain has TRBV28 and TRBJ1-1; a weak D match, TRBD1 (6 bases). V was pared by 6 bases and J by 1 base, with 15 bases between. Germline V lookup: CDR1 MDHEN, CDR2 SYDVKM. The CDR3 totals 15 residues. The CDR3 loop reads CASSLRGEANTEAFF. DNA of the CDR3: TGTGCCAGCAGCCTCAGGGGTGAGGCGAACACTGAAGCTTTCTTT.

This clone was seen once. The chain recombines TRBV18 with TRBJ1-1; D ambiguous. The CDR3 contains 14 residues. V was pared by 1 base and J by 1 base, with 7 bases between. CDR1 is KGHSH, CDR2 LQKENI, per germline. The CDR3 DNA sequence: TGTGCCAGCTCACCACAGGACGGGAACACTGAAGCTTTCTTT. Translation: CASSPQDGNTEAFF.

The chain couples TRBV7-9 to TRBJ2-2; D gene unclear. Between the trimmed V and J ends, which lost 5 bases and 4 bases, there was a span of 8 bases. The CDR3 totals 13 residues. Looked up from germline, CDR1 is SEHNR and CDR2 is FQNEAQ (reference sequence). The chain's CDR3 is CASSPMGTGELFF. The DNA of the CDR3 is TGTGCCAGCAGCCCAATGGGCACCGGGGAGCTGTTTTTT. Variable domain in full (rest from reference TRBV7-9 and TRBJ2-2): DTGVSQNPRHKITKRGQNVTFRCDPISEHNRLYWYRQTLGQGPEFLTYFQNEAQLEKSRLLSDRFSAERPKGSFSTLEIQRTEQGDSAMYLCASSPMGTGELFFGEGSRLTVL.